These 18 T cell receptor beta chains were sequenced from one sample in a study of cytomegalovirus exposure and HLA in healthy donors. Assay: immunoSEQ multiplex PCR; the TCRdb copy retains only in-frame clones and omits some. The table has 250,000 to 400,000 clones, around 90% seen once. The sequenced material came from PBMCs. The receptors come from a man aged 25-45 years in good health and CMV-seronegative.

The CDR3 nucleotides read TGTGCCAGCAGCCGACAGGGTCCTAATGAAAAACTGTTTTTT. It translates to CASSRQGPNEKLFF. V and J are TRBV5-5 and TRBJ1-4; 7 bases match TRBD1. The CDR3 covers 14 residues. Per the germline V gene, CDR1 is SGHKS and CDR2 is YYEKEE (reference sequence). The junction had 3 bases not matched to a gene; V was cut back by 4 bases and J by 3 bases.

This clone was counted a single time. The chain couples TRBV5-4 to TRBJ2-7; 8 bases are a match to TRBD1. The germline gives CDR1 SGHNT, CDR2 YYREEE (reference sequence). The V gene end was trimmed by 4 bases and the J gene end by 2 bases; junction bases not matched to a gene: 8. This CDR3 is 15 amino acids long. CDR3 protein: CASSAGQAKTYEQYF. The CDR3 coding sequence is TGTGCCAGCAGCGCGGGACAGGCCAAAACCTACGAGCAGTACTTC.

The rearrangement links TRBV29-1 to TRBJ1-1; 8 bases map to TRBD1. Looked up from germline, CDR1 is SQVTM and CDR2 is ANQGSEA. The J segment lost 4 bases and the V segment lost 6 bases, leaving 4 bases of the junction unmatched. The CDR3 loop spans 12 amino acids. The CDR3, as DNA: TGCAGCGTGGACAGGGTTGCCACTGAAGCTTTCTTT. Encoded protein: CSVDRVATEAFF.

The V call is TRBV19, the J call TRBJ2-1, with TRBD2 matching over 9 bases. Germline values: CDR1 LNHDA, CDR2 SQIVND (reference sequence). The CDR3 covers 16 residues. Germline trimming cut 7 bases from V and 7 bases from J; bases unmatched to any gene: 14. CDR3 protein: CASTGGVRGGANEQFF. CDR3 nucleotide sequence: TGTGCCAGTACGGGTGGTGTGCGGGGGGGCGCGAATGAGCAGTTCTTC.

The CDR3, as DNA: TGTGCCAGCAGTTACGCGCAGGGAAAGGCCGGGGAGCTGTTTTTT. As protein: CASSYAQGKAGELFF. The chain joins TRBV6-6 to TRBJ2-2, with a weak D call TRBD1 (5 bases). Germline lookup yields CDR1 MNHNY and CDR2 SVGAGI (reference sequence). V dropped 2 bases and J dropped 6 bases, with 13 bases sitting between them. The CDR3 spans 15 residues.

The chain couples TRBV19 to TRBJ1-2, with unresolved D. CDR1 and CDR2 (germline): LNHDA, SQIVND (reference sequence). The CDR3 loop spans 14 amino acids. Trimming pared 4 bases from V and 7 bases from J, leaving 16 bases between. The CDR3 DNA reads as TGTGCCAGTAGTAACTTGTTGGGCACTGGTGGCTACACCTTC. This translates into CASSNLLGTGGYTF.

The chain uses TRBV2 and TRBJ1-5; D may be TRBD1 (5 bases). The CDR3 spans 12 residues. Trimming removed 7 bases from V and 4 bases from J, with 8 bases in between. The germline V gene encodes CDR1 SNHLY and CDR2 FYNNEI. For the CDR3, the DNA is TGTGCCAGCACTGCAGGGAATCAGCCCCAGCATTTT. Translated, it gives CASTAGNQPQHF.

This clone turned up a few times. V and J are TRBV7-8 and TRBJ2-7; a weak D match, TRBD1 (6 bases). Germline CDR1 and CDR2: SGHVS and FQNEAQ. The CDR3 consists of 13 residues. V dropped 1 base and J dropped 6 bases, with 10 bases sitting between them. CDR3 DNA sequence: TGTGCCAGCAGCTTAGACAGGGCGGGCGAGCAGTACTTC. It translates to CASSLDRAGEQYF.

The chain recombines TRBV18 with TRBJ2-7, with 9 bases lining up with TRBD1. Germline lookup yields CDR1 KGHSH and CDR2 LQKENI. The CDR3 length is 14 residues. The V gene end was trimmed by 3 bases and the J gene end by 3 bases; junction bases not matched to a gene: 3. This CDR3 reads CASSPDRGFYEQYF. For the CDR3, the DNA is TGTGCCAGCTCACCCGACAGGGGGTTCTACGAGCAGTACTTC.

The chain combines TRBV30 with TRBJ2-1; 9 bases map to TRBD2. The V gene's germline CDR1 is GTSNPN and CDR2 SVGIG (reference sequence). The CDR3 has 20 residues. The V segment lost 3 bases and the J segment 0 bases; nucleotides outside the gene matches: 18. CDR3 amino acids: CAWSGGGAVYSRSSYNEQFF. The DNA of the CDR3 is TGTGCCTGGAGCGGCGGGGGGGCCGTTTACTCCCGGAGCTCCTACAATGAGCAGTTCTTC.

This chain links TRBV11-3 with TRBJ2-7; 10 nucleotides line up with TRBD2. Germline CDR1 reads SGHNT; CDR2 reads YENEEA. This CDR3 is built from 14 residues. V shed 5 bases and J 2 bases; nucleotides not matched to a gene: 3. CDR3 residues: CASSPSGGPYEQYF. CDR3 nucleotides: TGTGCCAGCAGCCCTAGCGGGGGCCCCTACGAGCAGTACTTC.

The chain uses TRBV4-1 and TRBJ2-7; TRBD2 is a possible D gene (5 bases). Germline assignment: CDR1 MGHRA and CDR2 YSYEKL. This CDR3 comprises 15 residues. V was cut by 2 bases and J by 0 bases, with 11 bases left in between. CDR3 sequence: CASSQWTGSSYEQYF. The CDR3 region has the DNA TGCGCCAGCAGCCAATGGACGGGGAGCTCCTACGAGCAGTACTTC.

CDR3 DNA: TGTGCCAGCAGTGACTCCGGACAGGGTTATGGCTACACCTTC. Protein: CASSDSGQGYGYTF. The chain carries TRBV6-4 and TRBJ1-2, with TRBD1 identical over 8 bases. Germline V gene sequence: CDR1 MRHNA, CDR2 SNTAGT. Trimming removed 0 bases from V and 5 bases from J; junction bases left unmatched: 2. CDR3 length: 14 residues.

The rearrangement joins TRBV6-6 to TRBJ2-7, with D possibly TRBD1 on 6 matching bases. Germline V gene lookup returns CDR1 MNHNY and CDR2 SVGAGI (reference sequence). Deletions cut 6 bases from V and 4 bases from J, with 13 bases between. The CDR3 runs 13 residues. The CDR3 coding sequence is TGTGCCAGCAGCCCGGCGGACAGATACGAGCAGTACTTC. Translating gives CASSPADRYEQYF.

The chain links TRBV7-9 to TRBJ1-2; D not certain. The CDR3 sequence is 16 residues long. V was shortened by 2 bases and J by 0 bases, with 13 bases between the two germline ends. Germline V lookup: CDR1 SEHNR, CDR2 FQNEAQ (reference sequence). In DNA form, the CDR3 reads TGTGCCAGCAGCTTAATGGCCGGGGATACTAACTATGGCTACACCTTC. Amino acids: CASSLMAGDTNYGYTF.

As concerns this clone: Other DNA sequences from this sample encode an identical CDR3 as well. The chain combines TRBV5-4 with TRBJ1-1; D is possibly TRBD1 (5 bases). The CDR3 consists of 14 residues. CDR1 is SGHNT and CDR2 is YYREEE in the germline V gene (reference sequence). The V gene lost 0 bases and the J gene lost 0 bases, with 6 bases spanning the gap. This chain's CDR3 is CASSLGQMNTEAFF. DNA of the CDR3: TGTGCCAGCAGCTTGGGACAGATGAACACTGAAGCTTTCTTT.

The V call is TRBV7-9, the J call TRBJ1-6, with TRBD1 matching over 12 bases. J was trimmed by 4 bases and V by 5 bases; bases with no gene match: 6. The CDR3 runs 17 residues. Germline V lookup: CDR1 SEHNR, CDR2 FQNEAQ (reference sequence). The CDR3 protein is CASSHPGQGAYNSPLHF. For the CDR3, the DNA is TGTGCCAGCAGCCATCCGGGACAGGGGGCTTATAATTCACCCCTCCACTTT. The full variable domain, rest sourced from reference TRBV7-9 and TRBJ1-6, is DTGVSQNPRHKITKRGQNVTFRCDPISEHNRLYWYRQTLGQGPEFLTYFQNEAQLEKSRLLSDRFSAERPKGSFSTLEIQRTEQGDSAMYLCASSHPGQGAYNSPLHFGNGTRLTVT.

This clone was picked up one time. The chain has TRBV14 and TRBJ2-7; no reliable D call. Germline V gives CDR1 SGHDN, CDR2 FVKESK. The CDR3 length is 13 residues. Trimming took 4 bases from V and 1 from J, leaving 8 bases between them. The CDR3 spells CASSLDISYEQYF. In DNA, the CDR3 is TGTGCCAGCAGCCTAGACATTTCCTACGAGCAGTACTTC.